This TCR beta chain was captured in a study of Graves' ophthalmopathy and Graves' hyperthyroidism. Study as a whole: The collection of peripheral blood took place at initial diagnosis, before any treatment.

Regarding the study as a whole: Between ophthalmopathy and stable hyperthyroidism, a 13-signature model drew a separation with around 88% sensitivity and approximately 81% specificity.

Comments on this clonotype: Its target is not known. A much larger clonotype is one base distant, so this may be a read error.

Those donors who had ophthalmopathy presented with moderate-to-severe activity, a CAS of ≥3, a NOSPECS of ≥4 and a duration under 3 months. RNA served as the template for amplifying TCR beta CDR3 regions. RT-PCR with HTBI primers came first, then second-round multiplex PCR. A single record per CDR3 protein comes from TCRdb applying MiXCR to the multiplex PCR reads. The sample lists about 480,000 distinct CDR3 sequences, under 15% occurring once. This CDR3 is built from 16 residues. Germline CDR1 reads GTSNPN; CDR2 reads SVGIG (reference sequence). The specimen sequenced was blood. The rearrangement joins TRBV30 to TRBJ2-2; the D gene is possibly TRBD2 (5 bases). The TCR comes from a woman aged 30 to 39 with Graves' ophthalmopathy. The CDR3 is CAWSVFRSSNTGELCF. The DNA of the CDR3 is TGTGCCTGGAGTGTCTTCCGATCCTCGAACACCGGGGAGCTGTGTTTT.